The 18 T cell receptor beta chains presented below share a single source sample, sequenced in a study of cytomegalovirus exposure and HLA in healthy donors. The PCR contained 60 Vbeta and 13 Jbeta primers. Profiled with immunoSEQ multiplex PCR; TCRdb holds only in-frame clones, not every one. The data show about 91,000 clones, around 60% seen once. The sequenced material came from PBMCs. These receptors were taken from a human donor in good health.

The rearrangement joins TRBV4-3 to TRBJ2-3; 9 nucleotides match TRBD2. Germline loops: CDR1 LGHNA, CDR2 YSLEER. V lost 5 bases to trimming and J lost 2 bases; unmatched junction nucleotides: 5. This CDR3 contains 15 residues. In DNA, the CDR3 is TGCGCCAGCAGCGCGGGGGGGCTGAACACAGATACGCAGTATTTT. This translates into CASSAGGLNTDTQYF.

On this clone itself: At one of its ends the junction is not consistent with the germline gene, which may arise from a read error. The chain employs TRBV7-7 and TRBJ2-5; 7 nucleotides line up with TRBD1. The CDR3 runs to 13 residues. Germline V gene lookup returns CDR1 SSHAT and CDR2 FNYEAQ (reference sequence). CDR3 amino acids: CASSRDREETQYF. The CDR3 region has the DNA TGTGCTAGCAGCCGGGACAGAGAAGAGACCCAGTACTTC. Full variable domain (rest looked up from reference TRBV7-7 and TRBJ2-5): GAGVSQSPRYKVTKRGQDVTLRCDPISSHATLYWYQQALGQGPEFLTYFNYEAQPDKSGLPSDRFSAERPEGSISTLTIQRTEQRDSAMYRCASSRDREETQYFGPGTRLLVL.

Turning to this clone: The limits of the CDR3 on the DNA are not certain, so only TCRdb's listed CDR3 is given. The chain couples TRBV11-3 to TRBJ1-1. A total of 13 residues make up the CDR3, ends included. In germline, CDR1 is SGHNT, CDR2 YENEEA. This chain's CDR3 is CASSLVGRGITFF.

This clone has more than one count but fewer than ten. The chain recombines TRBV13 with TRBJ2-3; 10 bases align to TRBD2. Germline V gene lookup returns CDR1 PRHDT and CDR2 FYEKMQ (reference sequence). This CDR3 contains 15 residues. Unmatched junction bases numbered 7, after V lost 5 bases and J lost 5 bases. DNA for the CDR3: TGTGCCAGCAGCCAGAGGAGCGGGGGGGGAGATACGCAGTATTTT. This translates into CASSQRSGGGDTQYF.

There are a few counts of this clone. Other DNA variants within this sample encode the same CDR3. The chain recombines TRBV9 with TRBJ1-3; D might be TRBD1 (5 bases). The ends were cut back, 0 bases at V and 0 bases at J, with 7 bases in the middle. This CDR3 is built from 15 residues. Per the germline V gene, CDR1 is SGDLS and CDR2 is YYNGEE. The CDR3 bases are TGTGCCAGCAGCGTAGAAGGGGTCTCTGGAAACACCATATATTTT. Residues: CASSVEGVSGNTIYF.

The rearrangement uses TRBV29-1 and TRBJ1-5; the match to TRBD1 covers 8 bases. The CDR3 totals 13 residues. Germline CDR1 is SQVTM and CDR2 is ANQGSEA. The V segment lost 5 bases and the J segment 6 bases; nucleotides outside the gene matches: 6. CDR3 sequence reads: CSVRQTGAQPQHF. CDR3 DNA sequence: TGCAGCGTTCGTCAGACAGGGGCTCAGCCCCAGCATTTT.

The gene calls are TRBV6-5 and TRBJ1-5; a weak D match, TRBD1 (6 bases). Germline V gene lookup returns CDR1 MNHEY and CDR2 SVGAGI. V was cut by 7 bases and J by 7 bases, with 17 bases left in between. This CDR3 is 14 amino acids long. The CDR3 protein is CASTQGSGGQPQHF. The CDR3 DNA follows: TGTGCCAGCACCCAGGGGTCTGGCGGCCAGCCCCAGCATTTT.

The CDR3, as DNA: TGTGCCAGCAGTGCCGGCGGGCGTTCGTCCGAGCAGTACTTC. Protein product: CASSAGGRSSEQYF. The chain combines TRBV27 with TRBJ2-7; tentative D call: TRBD2 (5 bases). V gave up 5 bases and J gave up 6 bases, with 17 bases separating them. The germline V gene has CDR1 MNHEY and CDR2 SMNVEV (reference sequence). The CDR3 totals 14 residues.

The rearrangement joins TRBV2 to TRBJ2-5; possibly TRBD2 for D (6 bases). The J call may be in error: the DNA end matches TRBJ2-7 better. Germline lookup yields CDR1 SNHLY and CDR2 FYNNEI. The CDR3 sequence is 14 residues long. The CDR3 here is CASSERQGGYEQYF. The CDR3 DNA reads as TGTGCCAGCAGTGAACGGCAGGGAGGCTACGAGCAGTACTTC.

The gene calls are TRBV5-4 and TRBJ2-3; TRBD1 might be the D (5 bases). The CDR3 length is 15 residues. V lost 3 bases and J lost 3, with 14 bases in between. Germline CDR1 reads SGHNT; CDR2 reads YYREEE (reference sequence). The CDR3: CASSSKGLRTDTQYF. The DNA for the CDR3 is TGTGCCAGCAGCTCCAAGGGGTTACGGACAGATACGCAGTATTTT.

The gene calls are TRBV18 and TRBJ1-6, with 7 bases aligning to TRBD1. The CDR3 extends over 14 amino acids. The V gene's germline CDR1 is KGHSH and CDR2 LQKENI. Unmatched junction bases numbered 0, after V lost 0 bases and J lost 7 bases. DNA for the CDR3: TGTGCCAGCTCACCACCGGGACAGAATTCACCCCTCCACTTT. This encodes CASSPPGQNSPLHF.

The chain is built from TRBV5-1 and TRBJ2-1, with D unclear. The CDR3 totals 14 residues. V dropped 0 bases and J dropped 8 bases, with 12 bases sitting between them. Germline V gives CDR1 SGHRS, CDR2 YFSETQ. CDR3 region: CASSLGTERDEQFF. In DNA form, the CDR3 reads TGCGCCAGCAGCTTGGGTACCGAGCGTGATGAGCAGTTCTTC.

The chain employs TRBV7-6 and TRBJ1-4; no reliable D call. The CDR3 contains 16 residues. V was trimmed by 5 bases and J by 0 bases, leaving 13 bases between them. Germline V gene data show CDR1 as SGHVS and CDR2 as FNYEAQ. CDR3 sequence (DNA): TGTGCCAGCAGCCCTCAAACAGTTGCAACTAATGAAAAACTGTTTTTT. It specifies CASSPQTVATNEKLFF.

The chain recombines TRBV19 with TRBJ2-3; the match to TRBD2 covers 11 bases. The CDR3 loop spans 17 amino acids. Germline trimming cut 3 bases from V and 0 bases from J; bases unmatched to any gene: 5. Germline lookup yields CDR1 LNHDA and CDR2 SQIVND (reference sequence). CDR3 bases: TGTGCCAGTAGTATGCTAGCGGGGGGTTCTAGCACAGATACGCAGTATTTT. Translation: CASSMLAGGSSTDTQYF.

The chain recombines TRBV7-2 with TRBJ2-7; possible D gene TRBD2, 6 bases. Trimming removed 1 base from V and 2 bases from J, with 9 bases in between. The CDR3 totals 14 residues. The germline CDR1 and CDR2 sequences are SGHTA and FQGNSA. The CDR3: CASSLVGLAYEQYF. CDR3 bases: TGTGCCAGCAGCTTAGTGGGACTGGCCTACGAGCAGTACTTC.

This clone was observed a few times. The chain joins TRBV4-3 to TRBJ2-1; D is unclear. Between the trimmed V and J ends, which lost 0 bases and 4 bases, there was a span of 10 bases. The CDR3 covers 15 residues. From germline, CDR1 is LGHNA and CDR2 YSLEER. This chain's CDR3 is CASSQDKAKYNEQFF. The DNA for the CDR3 is TGCGCCAGCAGCCAAGATAAAGCGAAGTACAATGAGCAGTTCTTC.

This chain joins TRBV5-1 and TRBJ2-3; 7 nucleotides align to TRBD1. The CDR3 runs to 15 residues. The J segment lost 5 bases and the V segment lost 4 bases, leaving 10 bases of the junction unmatched. Germline CDR1 reads SGHRS; CDR2 reads YFSETQ. The CDR3 DNA sequence: TGCGCCAGCAGCATCAGGACAGGACCGGAAGATACGCAGTATTTT. This translates into CASSIRTGPEDTQYF.

In its sample, this clone was seen once. CDR3 sequence (DNA): TGTGCCAGCAGCCCAGACAGGGGCGTCTATGGCTACACCTTC. This translates into CASSPDRGVYGYTF. The V and J genes are TRBV7-6 and TRBJ1-2; 8 nucleotides align to TRBD1. This CDR3 is built from 14 residues. V lost 5 bases to trimming and J lost 4 bases; unmatched junction nucleotides: 6. The germline V gene has CDR1 SGHVS and CDR2 FNYEAQ.